This TCR beta chain is from a study of T cell responses to AZD1222 COVID-19 vaccine. Study findings and constraints: Reportedly, nearly half of unique spike TCRs recognized epitopes outside B.1.351/B.1.1.7 mutations. Clonal diversity was possibly underestimated, and the donors were mostly white British, with more females.

Comments on this clone: Antigen unknown.

The protocol was immunoSEQ multiplex PCR, while the TCRdb copy is restricted to in-frame clones and leaves out a portion. The table has 110,000 to 150,000 clones, 88% seen once. Sequenced here: peripheral blood, sampled 28 days after the second AZD1222 dose. This TCR was sampled from an adult who received the AZD1222 COVID-19 vaccine.

CDR3 nucleotide sequence: TGTGCCAGCAGGAGGGGGACAGAGTCACCCCTCCACTTT. It specifies CASRRGTESPLHF. The chain joins TRBV12-3 or TRBV12-4 to TRBJ1-6; 7 bases agree with TRBD1. V shed 6 bases and J 10 bases; nucleotides not matched to a gene: 6. This CDR3 spans 13 amino acids.